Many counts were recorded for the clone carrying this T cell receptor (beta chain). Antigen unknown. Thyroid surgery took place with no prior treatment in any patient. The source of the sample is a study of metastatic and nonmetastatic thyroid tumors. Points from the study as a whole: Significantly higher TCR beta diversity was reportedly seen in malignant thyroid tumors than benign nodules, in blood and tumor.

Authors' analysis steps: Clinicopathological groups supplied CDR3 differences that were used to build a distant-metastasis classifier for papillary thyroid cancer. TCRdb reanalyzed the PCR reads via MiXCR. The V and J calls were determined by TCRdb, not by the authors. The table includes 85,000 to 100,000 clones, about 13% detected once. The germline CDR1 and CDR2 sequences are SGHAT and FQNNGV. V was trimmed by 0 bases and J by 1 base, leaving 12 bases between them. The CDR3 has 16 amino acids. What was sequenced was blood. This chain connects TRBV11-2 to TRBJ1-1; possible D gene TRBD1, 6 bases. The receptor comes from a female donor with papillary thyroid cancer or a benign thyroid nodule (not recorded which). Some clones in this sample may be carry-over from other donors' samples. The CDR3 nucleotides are TGTGCCAGCAGCTTAGACTCAGGGGCCACGAACACTGAAGCTTTCTTT. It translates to CASSLDSGATNTEAFF. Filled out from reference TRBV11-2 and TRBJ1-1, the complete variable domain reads EAGVAQSPRYKIIEKRQSVAFWCNPISGHATLYWYQQILGQGPKLLIQFQNNGVVDDSQLPKDRFSAERLKGVDSTLKIQPAKLEDSAVYLCASSLDSGATNTEAFFGQGTRLTVV.